This T cell receptor (beta chain) was sequenced during a study of spatial heterogeneity in lung cancer. Study context: Alpha-chain detections were consistently fewer than beta-chain detections among the sequences. Each distinct TCR and UMI combination averaged more than ten appearances in raw reads. Study-wide results and limits: The study found that expanded intratumoral alpha and beta TCR counts tracked tumor mutation counts.

V trimming: 7 bases; J trimming: 1 base; junction bases outside the gene matches: 14. This CDR3 is 18 amino acids long. Germline V gives CDR1 MNHEY, CDR2 SVGEGT. Via MiXCR, TCRdb re-called the 5' RACE reads, giving one row per CDR3 protein. The sample lists 4,000 or so distinct CDR3 sequences, around a third occurring once. Concerning this clonotype: What it binds is not known.

Time point specified: sample taken at primary tumor resection. The donors comprised around 76 untreated early-stage non-small cell lung cancer patients. Sequencing was performed on whole RNA extracted from tumor and nontumor lung tissue, or from frozen PBMC, and the material was left unsorted. The origin of this receptor is a male donor with early-stage non-small cell lung cancer. The chain links TRBV6-2 or TRBV6-3 to TRBJ2-2; 8 nucleotides match TRBD2. Sequencing was performed on lung tumor tissue, taken at surgery. CDR3 nucleotide sequence: TGTGCCAGCACCCCAAGCACTAGCGGAGCCCAGAACACCGGGGAGCTGTTTTTT. It yields the protein CASTPSTSGAQNTGELFF.